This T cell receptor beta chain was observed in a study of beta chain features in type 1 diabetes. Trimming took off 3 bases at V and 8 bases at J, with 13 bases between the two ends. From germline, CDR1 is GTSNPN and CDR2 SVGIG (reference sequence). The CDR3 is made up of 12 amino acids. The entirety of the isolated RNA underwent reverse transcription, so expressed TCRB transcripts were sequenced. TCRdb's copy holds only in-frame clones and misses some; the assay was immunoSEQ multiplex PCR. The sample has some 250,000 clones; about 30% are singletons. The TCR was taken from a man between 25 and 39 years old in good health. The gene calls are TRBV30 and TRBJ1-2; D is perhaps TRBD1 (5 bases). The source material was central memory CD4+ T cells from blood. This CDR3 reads CAWSPAAGGYTF. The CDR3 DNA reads TGTGCCTGGAGCCCCGCGGCAGGGGGCTACACCTTC.